The 25 T cell receptor beta chains below all came from one sample that was sequenced in a study of cytomegalovirus exposure and HLA in healthy donors. Researchers ran the PCR with 60 Vbeta and 13 Jbeta primers. Clones were sequenced by immunoSEQ multiplex PCR, and TCRdb holds only the in-frame ones, with some missing. The sample lists a few hundred thousand clones, approximately 91% occurring once. The sequencing input was PBMCs. Source of these receptors: a girl aged 2 to 9 in good health and CMV-seronegative.

The chain is built from TRBV30 and TRBJ2-1, with 14 bases aligning to TRBD2. This CDR3 is built from 16 residues. Germline-derived CDR1 and CDR2 are GTSNPN and SVGIG (reference sequence). The V segment lost 3 bases and the J segment 7 bases; nucleotides outside the gene matches: 8. The CDR3 DNA follows: TGTGCCTGGAGCATCGGGACTAGCGGGAGTAGGAATGAGCAGTTCTTC. This encodes CAWSIGTSGSRNEQFF.

This rearrangement joins TRBV9 to TRBJ1-1; TRBD1 might be the D (5 bases). Germline CDR1 SGDLS, CDR2 YYNGEE. This CDR3 spans 14 amino acids. The V and J ends lost 0 bases and 4 bases respectively, with 10 bases between them. CDR3 sequence (DNA): TGTGCCAGCAGCGTAGCTTTAAGGGGCACTGAAGCTTTCTTT. The encoded protein is CASSVALRGTEAFF. Combining the CDR3 with reference TRBV9 and TRBJ1-1 gives the whole variable domain DSGVTQTPKHLITATGQRVTLRCSPRSGDLSVYWYQQSLDQGLQFLIQYYNGEERAKGNILERFSAQQFPDLHSELNLSSLELGDSALYFCASSVALRGTEAFFGQGTRLTVV.

The chain couples TRBV7-2 to TRBJ2-5, with unresolved D. The CDR3 spans 16 residues. Germline assignment: CDR1 SGHTA and CDR2 FQGNSA. Deletions cut 4 bases from V and 1 base from J, with 16 bases between. The CDR3 region has the DNA TGTGCCAGCAGCTCACCTGCCCCAGGCGCCCAAGAGACCCAGTACTTC. Translated, it gives CASSSPAPGAQETQYF.

The V gene is TRBV10-1, the J gene TRBJ2-1; TRBD2 might be the D (6 bases). This CDR3 is 11 amino acids long. CDR1 is WNHNN, CDR2 SYGVQD, per germline (reference sequence). Trimming took off 7 bases at V and 6 bases at J, with 7 bases between the two ends. The CDR3 protein is CASKEGNEQFF. CDR3 DNA sequence: TGCGCCAGCAAGGAGGGCAATGAGCAGTTCTTC.

The chain uses TRBV11-2 and TRBJ1-5; D perhaps matches TRBD1 (5 bases). V was pared by 5 bases and J by 1 base, with 12 bases between. CDR3 length: 15 residues. Germline values: CDR1 SGHAT, CDR2 FQNNGV. The CDR3 region is CASSRGTTSNQPQHF. The CDR3 nucleotides read TGTGCCAGCAGCCGGGGGACTACAAGCAATCAGCCCCAGCATTTT. The full variable domain, in which reference TRBV11-2 and TRBJ1-5 provide the parts outside the CDR3, is EAGVAQSPRYKIIEKRQSVAFWCNPISGHATLYWYQQILGQGPKLLIQFQNNGVVDDSQLPKDRFSAERLKGVDSTLKIQPAKLEDSAVYLCASSRGTTSNQPQHFGDGTRLSIL.

This chain's CDR3 is CASSQERRGANYGYTF. CDR3 sequence (DNA): TGTGCCAGCAGCCAAGAACGGCGGGGGGCCAACTATGGCTACACCTTC. This rearrangement joins TRBV14 to TRBJ1-2, with a possible D match to TRBD1 (6 bases). The V and J ends lost 0 bases and 2 bases respectively, with 13 bases between them. Looked up from germline, CDR1 is SGHDN and CDR2 is FVKESK. CDR3 length equals 16 residues.

This chain connects TRBV7-9 to TRBJ1-1; no firm D call. The CDR3 has 14 residues. Trimming pared 4 bases from V and 1 base from J, leaving 10 bases between. Germline values: CDR1 SEHNR, CDR2 FQNEAQ (reference sequence). CDR3 coding DNA: TGTGCCAGCAGCTCTTCGACTGAGAACACTGAAGCTTTCTTT. Residues: CASSSSTENTEAFF.

This clone was seen a single time. The rearrangement uses TRBV6-5 and TRBJ1-4; 9 nucleotides agree with TRBD1. Germline V gene lookup returns CDR1 MNHEY and CDR2 SVGAGI. The CDR3 consists of 15 residues. Losses at the gene ends were 6 bases for V and 7 bases for J; bases not matched to a gene: 9. The CDR3 DNA reads TGTGCCAGCAGGCGCCCGGGACAGGGAGTTGAAAAACTGTTTTTT. It translates to CASRRPGQGVEKLFF.

The table lists this clone with a few counts. The chain couples TRBV5-8 to TRBJ1-1; 7 nucleotides align to TRBD1. The CDR3 totals 15 residues. V lost 4 bases to trimming and J lost 0 bases; unmatched junction nucleotides: 6. CDR1 is SGHTS and CDR2 is YDEGEE in the germline V gene. CDR3 sequence: CASSEGTAVNTEAFF. CDR3 bases: TGTGCCAGCAGCGAAGGGACAGCAGTGAACACTGAAGCTTTCTTT. The whole variable domain, remainder taken from reference TRBV5-8 and TRBJ1-1, is EAGVTQSPTHLIKTRGQQATLRCSPISGHTSVYWYQQALGLGLQFLLWYDEGEERNRGNFPPRFSGRQFPNYSSELNVNALELEDSALYLCASSEGTAVNTEAFFGQGTRLTVV.

The rearrangement links TRBV9 to TRBJ1-1; D might be TRBD1 (5 bases). V was trimmed by 0 bases and J by 9 bases, leaving 15 bases between them. Germline V gene sequence: CDR1 SGDLS, CDR2 YYNGEE. The CDR3 totals 14 residues. CDR3 sequence: CASSVDTGHRQAFF. In DNA form, the CDR3 reads TGTGCCAGCAGCGTAGATACAGGTCATAGGCAAGCTTTCTTT.

V usage is TRBV19 and J usage is TRBJ2-1; TRBD2 matches 11 bases. This CDR3 has 15 amino acids. Trimming cost V 5 bases and J 6 bases; bases outside gene matches: 6. Germline loops: CDR1 LNHDA, CDR2 SQIVND (reference sequence). CDR3 DNA: TGTGCCAGTAGTGTACTAGCGGGAGTTGGCAATGAGCAGTTCTTC. It encodes CASSVLAGVGNEQFF. Together with reference TRBV19 and TRBJ2-1, the CDR3 gives the full variable domain: DGGITQSPKYLFRKEGQNVTLSCEQNLNHDAMYWYRQDPGQGLRLIYYSQIVNDFQKGDIAEGYSVSREKKESFPLTVTSAQKNPTAFYLCASSVLAGVGNEQFFGPGTRLTVL.

The V call is TRBV29-1, the J call TRBJ1-1; D call uncertain. V shed 7 bases and J shed 8 bases, with 14 bases lying between them. This CDR3 has 11 amino acids. Germline assignment: CDR1 SQVTM and CDR2 ANQGSEA. The CDR3 sequence is CSAIGEVEAFF. CDR3 DNA sequence: TGCAGCGCCATTGGGGAGGTGGAAGCTTTCTTT.

The V and J genes are TRBV13 and TRBJ1-1; no firm D call. CDR1 PRHDT and CDR2 FYEKMQ come from the germline V gene (reference sequence). The CDR3 extends over 16 amino acids. Trimming removed 2 bases at V and 0 bases at J, with 13 bases between. The CDR3 DNA reads TGTGCCAGCAGCTTAAGAACTAAGCTCTTGAACACTGAAGCTTTCTTT. It yields the protein CASSLRTKLLNTEAFF. Filled out from reference TRBV13 and TRBJ1-1, the complete variable domain reads AAGVIQSPRHLIKEKRETATLKCYPIPRHDTVYWYQQGPGQDPQFLISFYEKMQSDKGSIPDRFSAQQFSDYHSELNMSSLELGDSALYFCASSLRTKLLNTEAFFGQGTRLTVV.

V usage is TRBV5-6 and J usage is TRBJ1-1; D is possibly TRBD1 (6 bases). Germline CDR1 and CDR2: SGHDT and YYEEEE. Trimming pared 3 bases from V and 10 bases from J, leaving 16 bases between. The CDR3 totals 13 residues. This CDR3 is CASSWGPEGGAFF. The CDR3 DNA is TGTGCCAGCAGCTGGGGGCCCGAGGGTGGAGCTTTCTTT.

This chain uses TRBV20-1 with TRBJ1-2; D possibly corresponds to TRBD1 (5 bases). The length of the CDR3 is 11 residues. Trimming took 5 bases from V and 2 from J, leaving 6 bases between them. CDR1 DFQATT and CDR2 SNEGSKA come from the germline V gene (reference sequence). CDR3 sequence (DNA): TGCAGTGCTTGGACAAACTATGGCTACACCTTC. Its translation is CSAWTNYGYTF.

This chain uses TRBV6-1 with TRBJ2-7; D remains ambiguous. In germline, CDR1 is MNHNS, CDR2 SASEGT. The CDR3 runs to 13 residues. Trimming pared 3 bases from V and 2 bases from J, leaving 8 bases between. The CDR3, as DNA: TGTGCCAGCAGTGAGCGTGCACCCTACGAGCAGTACTTC. Amino acid sequence: CASSERAPYEQYF.

The V and J genes are TRBV10-1 and TRBJ2-1; TRBD2 agrees at 13 bases. V was pared by 3 bases and J by 5 bases, with 4 bases of the junction left unmatched. This CDR3 has 16 residues. CDR1 is WNHNN and CDR2 is SYGVQD in the germline V gene (reference sequence). Here the CDR3 reads CASSERTSGSNNEQFF. Written as DNA, the CDR3 is TGCGCCAGCAGTGAACGGACTAGCGGGAGTAACAATGAGCAGTTCTTC.

The V call is TRBV29-1, the J call TRBJ2-5; 12 nucleotides line up with TRBD1. The ends lost 7 bases at V and 10 bases at J; junction bases unmatched: 10. The germline gives CDR1 SQVTM, CDR2 ANQGSEA. The CDR3 covers 13 residues. DNA of the CDR3: TGCAGCGGTCCCGGGACAGGGGGCAGTGACCAGTACTTC. Translating it yields CSGPGTGGSDQYF.

The rearrangement links TRBV5-4 to TRBJ1-6, with D possibly being TRBD1 (5 bases). The CDR3 consists of 16 residues. V lost 2 bases and J lost 3, with 12 bases in between. Germline V lookup: CDR1 SGHNT, CDR2 YYREEE (reference sequence). CDR3 amino acids: CASSFFLGDYNSPLHF. DNA of the CDR3: TGTGCCAGCAGCTTTTTTCTAGGGGACTATAATTCACCCCTCCACTTT.

CDR3 sequence reads: CSVAPGTGNTDTQYF. The CDR3, as DNA: TGCAGCGTTGCACCCGGGACAGGGAATACAGATACGCAGTATTTT. This chain links TRBV29-1 with TRBJ2-3, with 9 bases matching TRBD1. The CDR3 length is 15 residues. Germline V gives CDR1 SQVTM, CDR2 ANQGSEA. The ends lost 4 bases at V and 3 bases at J; junction bases unmatched: 8.

The rearrangement links TRBV5-1 to TRBJ2-7; 10 nucleotides agree with TRBD1. In germline, CDR1 is SGHRS, CDR2 YFSETQ. The CDR3 is 15 amino acids. The V gene end was trimmed by 2 bases and the J gene end by 5 bases; junction bases not matched to a gene: 7. The CDR3 DNA reads TGCGCCAGCAGCTTTCCGGGACAGGGGATCGACGAGCAGTACTTC. The encoded protein is CASSFPGQGIDEQYF.

The rearrangement uses TRBV6-5 and TRBJ1-6; a weak D match, TRBD1 (5 bases). Deletions cut 1 base from V and 7 bases from J, with 11 bases between. Germline V lookup: CDR1 MNHEY, CDR2 SVGAGI. The CDR3 length is 15 residues. This chain's CDR3 is CASSYLGVGNSPLHF. CDR3 sequence (DNA): TGTGCCAGCAGTTACTTAGGGGTCGGGAATTCACCCCTCCACTTT.

With respect to this clone: In the same sample, other DNA sequences code for this CDR3. V gene TRBV28 combines with J gene TRBJ2-1; 7 nucleotides align to TRBD2. The CDR3 has 15 residues. V shed 5 bases, J shed 7 bases, and the junction held 11 bases outside the gene matches. Looked up from germline, CDR1 is MDHEN and CDR2 is SYDVKM. CDR3 sequence (DNA): TGTGCCAGCAGTCTATCGGGGGGAGCTTCTAATGAGCAGTTCTTC. Residues: CASSLSGGASNEQFF.

The J gene is TRBJ1-1, the V gene TRBV9; D gene unclear. CDR3 length equals 14 residues. V lost 4 bases to trimming and J lost 1 base, with 11 bases between them. Looked up from germline, CDR1 is SGDLS and CDR2 is YYNGEE. The CDR3 reads CASSPDTGNTEAFF. The CDR3 region has the DNA TGTGCCAGCAGCCCAGATACGGGGAACACTGAAGCTTTCTTT.

This rearrangement joins TRBV6-5 to TRBJ1-2, with unresolved D. This CDR3 has 14 residues. The V and J ends lost 6 bases and 1 base respectively, with 12 bases between them. CDR1 and CDR2 from the germline V gene are MNHEY and SVGAGI. CDR3 in amino acids: CASRSRPFNYGYTF. CDR3 bases: TGTGCCAGCAGATCCAGGCCTTTTAACTATGGCTACACCTTC.